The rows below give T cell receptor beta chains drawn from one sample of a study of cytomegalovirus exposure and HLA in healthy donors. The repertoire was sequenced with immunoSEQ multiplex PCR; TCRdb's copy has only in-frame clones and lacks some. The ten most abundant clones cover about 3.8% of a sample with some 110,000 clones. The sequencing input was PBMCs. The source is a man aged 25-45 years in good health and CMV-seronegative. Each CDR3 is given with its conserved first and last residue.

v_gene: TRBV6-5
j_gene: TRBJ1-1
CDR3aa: CASSYGGVRTEAFF

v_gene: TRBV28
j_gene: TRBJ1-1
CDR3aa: CASIKPLLTEAFF

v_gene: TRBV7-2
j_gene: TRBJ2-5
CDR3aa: CASALGGPQETQYF

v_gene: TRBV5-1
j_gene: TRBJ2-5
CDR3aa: CASSLGVAIQTQYF

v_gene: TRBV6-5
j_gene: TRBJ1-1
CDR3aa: CASSFDAGTEAFF

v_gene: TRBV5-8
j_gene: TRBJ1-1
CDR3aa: CASSQYRDSALPNTEAFF

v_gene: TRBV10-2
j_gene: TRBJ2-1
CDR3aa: CASSAGGPGNEQFF

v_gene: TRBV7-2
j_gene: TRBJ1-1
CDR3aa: CASSRTAEAFF

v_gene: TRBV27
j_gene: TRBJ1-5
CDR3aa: CASSFGQRDNQPQHF

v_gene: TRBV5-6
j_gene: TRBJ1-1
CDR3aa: CASSLGFTDAFF

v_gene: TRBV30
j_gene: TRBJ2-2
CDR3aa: CAWGGTRLGELFF

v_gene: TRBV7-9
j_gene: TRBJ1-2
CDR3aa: CASSLYRDSGFYTF

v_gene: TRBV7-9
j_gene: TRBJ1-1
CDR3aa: CASSSLDRKNTEAFF

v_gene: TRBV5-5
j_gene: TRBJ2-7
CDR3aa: CASSLHSSYEQYF

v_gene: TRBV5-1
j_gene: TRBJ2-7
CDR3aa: CASSSRGDSVFYEQYF

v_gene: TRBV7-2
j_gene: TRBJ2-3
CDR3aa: CASSIVGGDTQYF

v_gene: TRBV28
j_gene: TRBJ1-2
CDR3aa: CASKRDSVQNGYTF

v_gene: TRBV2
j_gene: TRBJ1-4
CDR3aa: CASSLDRSGLFF